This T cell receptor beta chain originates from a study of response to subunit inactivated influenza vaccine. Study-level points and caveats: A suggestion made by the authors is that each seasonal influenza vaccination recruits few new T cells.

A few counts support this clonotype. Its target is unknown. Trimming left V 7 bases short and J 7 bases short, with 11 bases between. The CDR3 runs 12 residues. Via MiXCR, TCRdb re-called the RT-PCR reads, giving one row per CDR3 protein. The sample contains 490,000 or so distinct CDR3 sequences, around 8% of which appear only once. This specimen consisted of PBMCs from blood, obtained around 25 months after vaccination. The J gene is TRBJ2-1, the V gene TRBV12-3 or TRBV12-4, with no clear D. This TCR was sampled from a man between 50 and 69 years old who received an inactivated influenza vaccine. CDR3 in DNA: TGTGCCAGCACCCTACTTGCTAATGAGCAGTTCTTC. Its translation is CASTLLANEQFF.